The TCR beta chain described here comes from a study of shared clonotypes between healthy human individuals. Sequenced by immunoSEQ multiplex PCR; TCRdb stores in-frame clones only, minus some. This sample yields around 600,000 clones, of which about 97% are seen a single time; about 0.06% belongs to the top ten. V lost 10 bases and J lost 0; bases outside the gene matches: 6. Germline V gives CDR1 LNHDA, CDR2 SQIVND (reference sequence). CDR3 length: 14 residues. The specimen sequenced was naive CD4+ T cells sorted from blood. Noted subset: CD45RA+ positively selected. V usage is TRBV19 and J usage is TRBJ2-7; 10 bases fit TRBD1. The sequence was collected from a woman under 40 in good health. The CDR3 nucleotides are TGTGCCAAAGGGACAGGGGCCAACTCCTACGAGCAGTACTTC. It codes for CAKGTGANSYEQYF.